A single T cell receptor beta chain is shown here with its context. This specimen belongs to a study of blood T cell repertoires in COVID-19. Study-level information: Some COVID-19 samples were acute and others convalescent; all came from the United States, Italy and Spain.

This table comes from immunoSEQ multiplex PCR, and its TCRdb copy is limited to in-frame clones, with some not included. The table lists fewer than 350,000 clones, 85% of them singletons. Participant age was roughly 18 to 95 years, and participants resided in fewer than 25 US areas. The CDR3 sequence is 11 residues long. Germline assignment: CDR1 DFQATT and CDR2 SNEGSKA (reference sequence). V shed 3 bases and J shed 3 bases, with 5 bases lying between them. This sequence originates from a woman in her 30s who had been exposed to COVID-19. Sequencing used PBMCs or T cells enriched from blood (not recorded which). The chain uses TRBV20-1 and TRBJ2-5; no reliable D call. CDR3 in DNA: TGCAGTGCTAGTAGAGAAGAGACCCAGTACTTC. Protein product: CSASREETQYF.